These 30 T cell receptor beta chains were all obtained from the same sample, sequenced in a study of blood T cell repertoires in COVID-19. Repertoires were generated with immunoSEQ multiplex PCR, while TCRdb's copy carries only in-frame clones and drops some. The sample consists of about 170,000 clones, 88% of them appearing once. Sequenced: peripheral blood. These receptors were collected from a man between 60 and 75 years old with acute or convalescent COVID-19.

The chain couples TRBV7-7 to TRBJ2-5, with TRBD1 matching 9 bases. The CDR3 totals 16 residues. Trimming removed 4 bases from V and 3 bases from J; junction bases left unmatched: 9. Germline V gives CDR1 SSHAT, CDR2 FNYEAQ (reference sequence). The CDR3 DNA sequence: TGTGCCAGCAGCTCACCGGGACAGGGTGTGAAAGAGACCCAGTACTTC. It yields the protein CASSSPGQGVKETQYF. Complete variable domain (other parts from reference TRBV7-7 and TRBJ2-5): GAGVSQSPRYKVTKRGQDVTLRCDPISSHATLYWYQQALGQGPEFLTYFNYEAQPDKSGLPSDRFSAERPEGSISTLTIQRTEQRDSAMYRCASSSPGQGVKETQYFGPGTRLLVL.

The rearrangement links TRBV24-1 to TRBJ2-3, with a tentative D call TRBD1 (6 bases). Germline V gene data show CDR1 as KGHDR and CDR2 as SFDVKD. CDR3 length: 13 residues. Trimming pared 12 bases from V and 0 bases from J, leaving 12 bases between. CDR3 in amino acids: CAVRDTSTDTQYF. CDR3 coding DNA: TGTGCCGTCCGGGACACCAGCACAGATACGCAGTATTTT.

This CDR3 is CASSQRIGQGIEPQHF. The CDR3 coding sequence is TGCGCCAGCAGCCAAAGGATAGGACAGGGGATAGAGCCCCAGCATTTT. The V call is TRBV4-3, the J call TRBJ1-5, with 9 positions matching TRBD1. Trimming took 2 bases from V and 8 from J; bases not matched to a gene: 10. The CDR3 loop spans 16 amino acids. Germline CDR1 reads LGHNA; CDR2 reads YSLEER.

This rearrangement joins TRBV3-1 (or the pseudogene TRBV3-2) to TRBJ2-1, with 11 bases fitting TRBD2. This CDR3 is 14 amino acids long. V shed 8 bases and J 6 bases; nucleotides not matched to a gene: 6. Germline CDR1 reads LGHDT; CDR2 reads YNNKEL (reference sequence). Written as DNA, the CDR3 is TGTGCCAGCTGTACTAGCGGGAGACCCAATGAGCAGTTCTTC. Its protein is CASCTSGRPNEQFF.

The rearrangement links TRBV24-1 to TRBJ2-1, with D possibly matching TRBD2 (7 bases). Germline CDR1 reads KGHDR; CDR2 reads SFDVKD. The CDR3 spans 13 residues. V was shortened by 7 bases and J by 5 bases, with 11 bases between the two germline ends. CDR3 in amino acids: CATRGGTHNEQFF. CDR3 nucleotides: TGTGCCACCAGGGGAGGGACACACAATGAGCAGTTCTTC.

The chain combines TRBV27 with TRBJ1-6, with D possibly TRBD1 on 6 matching bases. The germline V gene encodes CDR1 MNHEY and CDR2 SMNVEV (reference sequence). The length of the CDR3 is 15 residues. The ends were cut back, 6 bases at V and 8 bases at J, with 17 bases in the middle. CDR3: CASRKGGWGDSPLHF. CDR3 DNA: TGTGCCAGCAGAAAGGGGGGGTGGGGAGATTCACCCCTCCACTTT.

The V call is TRBV7-7, the J call TRBJ2-2; D is possibly TRBD2 (5 bases). The CDR3 covers 16 residues. The germline gives CDR1 SSHAT, CDR2 FNYEAQ (reference sequence). Trimming took off 5 bases at V and 0 bases at J, with 13 bases between the two ends. This CDR3 reads CASSPEVAPNTGELFF. DNA of the CDR3: TGTGCCAGCAGCCCGGAGGTGGCGCCGAACACCGGGGAGCTGTTTTTT.

J is TRBJ1-1 and V is TRBV14, with D possibly matching TRBD1 (6 bases). Looked up from germline, CDR1 is SGHDN and CDR2 is FVKESK. The CDR3 consists of 14 residues. The V gene lost 4 bases and the J gene lost 3 bases, with 12 bases spanning the gap. The CDR3 sequence is CASSRAGQYTEAFF. The CDR3 DNA follows: TGTGCCAGCAGCCGCGCAGGACAGTACACTGAAGCTTTCTTT.

The chain carries TRBV7-3 and TRBJ2-1; D call uncertain. The V gene's germline CDR1 is SGHTA and CDR2 FQGTGA. The V end was cut by 5 bases, the J end by 0 bases, with 17 bases between. The CDR3 sequence is 17 residues long. CDR3 residues: CASSIQPPGSSYNEQFF. The CDR3 region has the DNA TGTGCCAGCAGCATTCAGCCCCCAGGATCCTCCTACAATGAGCAGTTCTTC.

This chain connects TRBV9 to TRBJ2-4, with TRBD2 matching over 8 bases. The CDR3 runs 15 residues. V shed 4 bases and J 4 bases; nucleotides not matched to a gene: 7. The germline gives CDR1 SGDLS, CDR2 YYNGEE. As DNA, the CDR3 is TGTGCCAGCAGCCCCTCGGGGGGGTTAAAAAACATTCAGTACTTC. Translated: CASSPSGGLKNIQYF.

The chain carries TRBV7-8 and TRBJ1-1, with D hard to call. Germline CDR1 SGHVS, CDR2 FQNEAQ. The germline V and J ends were trimmed by 3 bases and 10 bases, with 15 bases remaining between them. CDR3 size: 13 residues. The CDR3 DNA sequence: TGTGCCAGCAGCTTTGGTGGCCCCCCGGGAGCTTTCTTT. Translation: CASSFGGPPGAFF.

The chain employs TRBV7-9 and TRBJ1-5; no clear D. The germline V and J ends were trimmed by 5 bases and 4 bases, with 12 bases remaining between them. Germline-derived CDR1 and CDR2 are SEHNR and FQNEAQ (reference sequence). This CDR3 is 14 amino acids long. In nucleotides, the CDR3 is TGTGCCAGCAGCGGAGGTTTAGGGAATCAGCCCCAGCATTTT. It yields the protein CASSGGLGNQPQHF.

The chain is built from TRBV6-6 and TRBJ1-2; 7 positions agree with TRBD1. The CDR3 spans 13 residues. V shed 5 bases, J shed 7 bases, and the junction held 7 bases outside the gene matches. The germline V gene has CDR1 MNHNY and CDR2 SVGAGI (reference sequence). Here the CDR3 reads CASSPGTETGYTF. CDR3 DNA: TGTGCCAGCAGTCCAGGGACAGAAACTGGCTACACCTTC.

For the CDR3, the DNA is TGTGCCAGCAGCCCGGACAGAAATGGCTACACCTTC. Protein: CASSPDRNGYTF. V gene TRBV6-2 or TRBV6-3 combines with J gene TRBJ1-2, with D maybe TRBD1 (6 bases). The CDR3 is 12 residues long. Germline assignment: CDR1 MNHEY and CDR2 SVGEGT. The V and J ends lost 6 bases and 6 bases respectively, with 11 bases between them.

The chain joins TRBV30 to TRBJ2-2; D gene uncertain. Trimming stripped 0 bases from V and 0 bases from J, with 2 bases between. Germline V gene data show CDR1 as GTSNPN and CDR2 as SVGIG (reference sequence). The CDR3 totals 13 residues. This CDR3 is CAWSVTNTGELFF. Here the CDR3 DNA reads TGTGCCTGGAGTGTCACGAACACCGGGGAGCTGTTTTTT.

The chain has TRBV20-1 and TRBJ1-5, with no clear D. Trimming stripped 7 bases from V and 6 bases from J, with 10 bases between. The CDR3 sequence is 11 residues long. Germline assignment: CDR1 DFQATT and CDR2 SNEGSKA (reference sequence). CDR3 loop: CSEYFGQPQHF. CDR3 nucleotides: TGCAGTGAATACTTTGGTCAGCCCCAGCATTTT.

The count of this clone is one. The chain employs TRBV11-3 and TRBJ2-5; D may be TRBD1 (5 bases). CDR1 is SGHNT, CDR2 YENEEA, per germline. The V end was cut by 10 bases, the J end by 2 bases, with 11 bases between. The CDR3 extends over 12 amino acids. The CDR3 loop reads CATTKGQETQYF. DNA for the CDR3: TGTGCCACTACAAAGGGGCAAGAGACCCAGTACTTC. Filled out from reference TRBV11-3 and TRBJ2-5, the complete variable domain reads EAGVVQSPRYKIIEKKQPVAFWCNPISGHNTLYWYLQNLGQGPELLIRYENEEAVDDSQLPKDRFSAERLKGVDSTLKIQPAELGDSAVYLCATTKGQETQYFGPGTRLLVL.

The V gene is TRBV19, the J gene TRBJ1-5; D gene unclear. The CDR3 extends over 17 amino acids. Trimming removed 6 bases from V and 0 bases from J, with 18 bases in between. The germline V gene has CDR1 LNHDA and CDR2 SQIVND (reference sequence). CDR3 amino acids: CASSLKLTTYSNQPQHF. In nucleotides, the CDR3 is TGTGCCAGTAGCCTTAAACTAACTACTTATAGCAATCAGCCCCAGCATTTT.

About this clone: Different DNA sequences within this sample yield the same CDR3. The V and J genes are TRBV5-1 and TRBJ2-7, with D possibly matching TRBD2 (5 bases). The CDR3 contains 12 residues. CDR1 is SGHRS, CDR2 YFSETQ, per germline. Trimming cost V 5 bases and J 3 bases, with 9 bases left between them. CDR3 in DNA: TGCGCCAGCAGTCCCGAGGGCTACGAGCAGTACTTC. This translates into CASSPEGYEQYF.

This clone was counted between two and nine times. CDR3 DNA: TGTGCCAGTGGGAGGTACACCTTC. Protein sequence: CASGRYTF. V usage is TRBV19 and J usage is TRBJ1-2, with no clear D. Germline lookup yields CDR1 LNHDA and CDR2 SQIVND (reference sequence). The CDR3 extends over 8 amino acids. Trimming cost V 8 bases and J 11 bases, with 6 bases left between them.

This chain uses TRBV7-2 with TRBJ2-2, with 7 positions matching TRBD1. CDR3 length: 16 amino acids. CDR1 is SGHTA, CDR2 FQGNSA, per germline. V was pared by 5 bases and J by 0 bases, with 6 bases of the junction left unmatched. The CDR3 DNA reads as TGTGCCAGCAGCCTGACCGGGACAGCGAACACCGGGGAGCTGTTTTTT. Its protein product is CASSLTGTANTGELFF.

The sample holds a few counts of this clone. This rearrangement joins TRBV18 to TRBJ1-1; 8 positions agree with TRBD1. CDR1 and CDR2 (germline): KGHSH, LQKENI. This CDR3 region has 14 residues. V trimming: 5 bases; J trimming: 4 bases; junction bases outside the gene matches: 6. The CDR3 spells CASSEGQASTEAFF. The CDR3 coding sequence is TGTGCCAGCTCAGAGGGACAGGCGTCCACTGAAGCTTTCTTT.

The V gene is TRBV10-3, the J gene TRBJ1-3; D gene ambiguous. Germline lookup yields CDR1 ENHRY and CDR2 SYGVKD. V lost 3 bases and J 7 bases, leaving 13 bases between the germline ends. The CDR3 runs to 14 residues. As DNA, the CDR3 is TGTGCCATCAGTGAAGGACGGGGAGGTAACACCATATATTTT. Residues: CAISEGRGGNTIYF.

The V call is TRBV24-1, the J call TRBJ1-2; a weak D match, TRBD1 (5 bases). The V end lost 7 bases, the J end lost 5 bases, and 7 bases lay between the germline ends. The CDR3 spans 11 residues. CDR1 and CDR2 (germline): KGHDR, SFDVKD. The DNA of the CDR3 is TGTGCCACCAGGGACAATTATGGCTACACCTTC. This encodes CATRDNYGYTF.

The chain combines TRBV19 with TRBJ1-1, with unresolved D. The CDR3 is made up of 15 amino acids. V lost 0 bases to trimming and J lost 1 base, with 9 bases between them. Per the germline V gene, CDR1 is LNHDA and CDR2 is SQIVND (reference sequence). CDR3 sequence (DNA): TGTGCCAGTAGTATAGATCAAGCCCCGAACACTGAAGCTTTCTTT. It specifies CASSIDQAPNTEAFF.

The rearrangement joins TRBV29-1 to TRBJ1-2; possibly TRBD1 for D (5 bases). Germline CDR1 and CDR2: SQVTM and ANQGSEA. The CDR3 runs 15 residues. V shed 5 bases and J shed 2 bases, with 18 bases lying between them. CDR3 residues: CSVRRQGKPNYGYTF. The CDR3 DNA follows: TGCAGCGTTCGTCGGCAGGGAAAGCCCAACTATGGCTACACCTTC.

This clone has only one observation. The rearrangement links TRBV2 to TRBJ1-1, with D unresolved. Germline V gene sequence: CDR1 SNHLY, CDR2 FYNNEI. The CDR3 length is 13 residues. Deletions cut 2 bases from V and 8 bases from J, with 12 bases between. This CDR3 is CASSEWSVEEAFF. In nucleotides, the CDR3 is TGTGCCAGCAGTGAATGGTCCGTGGAGGAAGCTTTCTTT.

The gene calls are TRBV7-9 and TRBJ2-3, with a tentative D call TRBD2 (6 bases). V lost 10 bases to trimming and J lost 6 bases, with 17 bases between them. The CDR3 sequence is 13 residues long. Germline values: CDR1 SEHNR, CDR2 FQNEAQ (reference sequence). CDR3 region: CATGTSWFDTQYF. As DNA, the CDR3 is TGTGCCACCGGGACTTCGTGGTTTGATACGCAGTATTTT.

The chain couples TRBV10-1 to TRBJ2-5; perhaps TRBD2 as D (5 bases). Trimming removed 0 bases at V and 2 bases at J, with 7 bases between. This CDR3 contains 14 residues. Looked up from germline, CDR1 is WNHNN and CDR2 is SYGVQD (reference sequence). The CDR3 is CASSESTGQETQYF. CDR3 nucleotide sequence: TGCGCCAGCAGTGAGTCTACGGGACAAGAGACCCAGTACTTC.

The chain recombines TRBV6-5 with TRBJ1-6; 7 bases fit TRBD1. V lost 6 bases, J lost 5 bases, and 4 bases stayed unmatched. The CDR3 is 14 amino acids. Germline V gene sequence: CDR1 MNHEY, CDR2 SVGAGI. The CDR3 nucleotides read TGTGCCAGCAGCTCAGGGGGGAATAATTCACCCCTCCACTTT. Translated, it gives CASSSGGNNSPLHF.